These T cell receptor beta chains were read from a single sample in a study of cytotoxic CD8 clonotypes in ibrutinib-treated CLL. Assay: immunoSEQ multiplex PCR; the TCRdb copy retains only in-frame clones and omits some. The table includes around 250,000 clones, 70% detected once. Material: PBMCs, obtained after 24 months of ibrutinib treatment. The receptors were gathered from a human donor with chronic lymphocytic leukemia. CDR3s leave out the opening cysteine and the closing phenylalanine or tryptophan. Fields, in order: CDR3 length, V gene, CDR3 protein.

CDR3 length: 14; V gene: TRBV10-1; CDR3 protein: ASSERVGTRTYEQY
CDR3 length: 12; V gene: TRBV2; CDR3 protein: ASSPRDREGEQY
CDR3 length: 10; V gene: TRBV29-1; CDR3 protein: SVEGGTDTQY
CDR3 length: 11; V gene: TRBV29-1; CDR3 protein: SVLPGNDNEQF
CDR3 length: 9; V gene: TRBV25-1; CDR3 protein: ASSEPGRAF
CDR3 length: 11; V gene: TRBV27; CDR3 protein: ASSFTGTDEQF
CDR3 length: 11; V gene: TRBV7-9; CDR3 protein: ASSRTVRYGYT
CDR3 length: 11; V gene: TRBV30; CDR3 protein: AWRADPYQPQH
CDR3 length: 13; V gene: TRBV19; CDR3 protein: ASSIPQGAKNIQY
CDR3 length: 13; V gene: TRBV5-6; CDR3 protein: ASSLAPGLKDTQY
CDR3 length: 12; V gene: TRBV6-6; CDR3 protein: ASSYRTSQETQY
CDR3 length: 12; V gene: TRBV30; CDR3 protein: AWRGDRGTDTQY
CDR3 length: 11; V gene: TRBV6-6; CDR3 protein: ATGGTAKTEAF
CDR3 length: 14; V gene: TRBV5-5; CDR3 protein: ASDLKGFEVAKTQY
CDR3 length: 13; V gene: TRBV7-2; CDR3 protein: ASSLGLAIGYEQY
CDR3 length: 12; V gene: TRBV30; CDR3 protein: AWSQGTGFQPQH
CDR3 length: 18; V gene: TRBV14; CDR3 protein: ASSQSRTTGTAFFPAGYT
CDR3 length: 12; V gene: TRBV9; CDR3 protein: ASSFRLAGSEQY
CDR3 length: 15; V gene: TRBV29-1; CDR3 protein: SVEFGLTSGGNNEQF
CDR3 length: 12; V gene: TRBV2; CDR3 protein: ASKWTGDNEKLF
CDR3 length: 12; V gene: TRBV4-2; CDR3 protein: ASSQDPVNTEAF
CDR3 length: 13; V gene: TRBV6-5; CDR3 protein: ASSYGADRSYGYT
CDR3 length: 12; V gene: TRBV2; CDR3 protein: ASTGHKPDYGYT
CDR3 length: 10; V gene: TRBV13; CDR3 protein: ASSSSSYEQY
CDR3 length: 13; V gene: TRBV7-8; CDR3 protein: ASSLAVTALYAQH
CDR3 length: 10; V gene: TRBV25-1; CDR3 protein: ASVQGADTQY
CDR3 length: 10; V gene: TRBV27; CDR3 protein: ASTTQGNEQY
CDR3 length: 13; V gene: TRBV27; CDR3 protein: ASRASRASSYEQY
CDR3 length: 11; V gene: TRBV27; CDR3 protein: ASRGTGLNTQY
CDR3 length: 11; V gene: TRBV7-3; CDR3 protein: ASSLNWRTEAF
CDR3 length: 15; V gene: TRBV11-3; CDR3 protein: ASSLRTSGDGKNIQY
CDR3 length: 12; V gene: TRBV5-1; CDR3 protein: ASGLGQQNTEAF
CDR3 length: 15; V gene: TRBV27; CDR3 protein: ASSPLGLAGDSDTQY
CDR3 length: 13; V gene: TRBV6-5; CDR3 protein: ASSLGGSGNQPQH
CDR3 length: 11; V gene: TRBV19; CDR3 protein: ASSMFLNQPQH
CDR3 length: 11; V gene: TRBV12-5; CDR3 protein: ASGINSNQPQH
CDR3 length: 9; V gene: TRBV15; CDR3 protein: ATSRDKGPT
CDR3 length: 15; V gene: TRBV15; CDR3 protein: ATSTGLAGGSPDTQY
CDR3 length: 12; V gene: TRBV6-6; CDR3 protein: ASTGSTSTDTQY
CDR3 length: 13; V gene: TRBV5-1; CDR3 protein: ASSLLAGDTGELF
CDR3 length: 14; V gene: TRBV7-7; CDR3 protein: ASSSLDRGLGETQY
CDR3 length: 14; V gene: TRBV7-2; CDR3 protein: ASSSGLAGTQETQY
CDR3 length: 12; V gene: TRBV16; CDR3 protein: ASSRGNKFDEQY
CDR3 length: 12; V gene: TRBV6-5; CDR3 protein: ASRPGFGGTEAF
CDR3 length: 12; V gene: TRBV28; CDR3 protein: ASSLEGISYEQY
CDR3 length: 13; V gene: TRBV9; CDR3 protein: ASSVLGGTNYGYT
CDR3 length: 9; V gene: TRBV6-5; CDR3 protein: ASTNTGELF
CDR3 length: 15; V gene: TRBV4-1; CDR3 protein: ASSQEVRRDSSYEQY
CDR3 length: 13; V gene: TRBV6-5; CDR3 protein: ATWTGTATYNEQF
CDR3 length: 10; V gene: TRBV5-4; CDR3 protein: ATHRDDQPQH
CDR3 length: 13; V gene: TRBV5-1; CDR3 protein: ASSLAQREVNEQF
CDR3 length: 12; V gene: TRBV11-3; CDR3 protein: ASSLTPAGDAKF